A single sample is the source of the 22 T cell receptor beta chains below, sequenced in a study of blood T cell repertoires in COVID-19. The table came from immunoSEQ multiplex PCR; TCRdb's copy has only in-frame clones and leaves some out. The sample records 90,000 to 100,000 clones, about 90% being singletons. Specimen: peripheral blood. The receptor source for this set is a man aged 65 to 79 with acute or convalescent COVID-19.

The chain employs TRBV4-2 and TRBJ2-2; D gene unclear. CDR3 length: 15 residues. CDR1 is LGHNA, CDR2 YNFKEQ, per germline. Trimming shortened V by 0 bases and J by 2 bases, and 7 bases separated the two germline ends. CDR3 sequence: CASSQDGTNTGELFF. The CDR3 coding sequence is TGTGCCAGCAGCCAAGATGGCACAAACACCGGGGAGCTGTTTTTT.

The J gene is TRBJ2-3, the V gene TRBV11-2; 7 bases match TRBD2. Germline V gene lookup returns CDR1 SGHAT and CDR2 FQNNGV. The CDR3 is 14 residues long. Trimming cost V 5 bases and J 1 base; bases outside gene matches: 3. DNA for the CDR3: TGTGCCAGCAGCCAGAGCGGGGGCACAGATACGCAGTATTTT. Translating it yields CASSQSGGTDTQYF.

The chain couples TRBV28 to TRBJ1-6; TRBD1 matches 9 bases. Germline loops: CDR1 MDHEN, CDR2 SYDVKM. This CDR3 is 14 amino acids long. Germline trimming cut 4 bases from V and 8 bases from J; bases unmatched to any gene: 3. The CDR3 loop reads CASSSGDRDSPLHF. DNA for the CDR3: TGTGCCAGCAGTTCAGGGGACAGGGATTCACCCCTCCACTTT.

The chain carries TRBV3-1 (or the pseudogene TRBV3-2) and TRBJ2-1; 15 positions agree with TRBD2. V was clipped by 2 bases and J by 4 bases; unmatched bases: 3. The CDR3 length is 17 residues. The germline gives CDR1 LGHDT, CDR2 YNNKEL (reference sequence). CDR3 DNA sequence: TGTGCCAGCAGCCAATTGGGGACTAGCGGGGGGTACAATGAGCAGTTCTTC. Translated, it gives CASSQLGTSGGYNEQFF.

The chain couples TRBV6-1 to TRBJ2-7; 7 bases align to TRBD1. Germline V gene lookup returns CDR1 MNHNS and CDR2 SASEGT. Trimming cost V 2 bases and J 10 bases; bases outside gene matches: 8. The CDR3 is made up of 13 amino acids. The CDR3 DNA sequence: TGTGCCAGCAGTGAATCTCTAGGGACAGTCCAGTACTTC. Translated: CASSESLGTVQYF.

The chain carries TRBV7-2 and TRBJ1-4, with 8 bases matching TRBD1. The ends lost 3 bases at V and 5 bases at J; junction bases unmatched: 2. The CDR3 is 14 residues long. Germline CDR1 is SGHTA and CDR2 is FQGNSA. The chain's CDR3 is CASSLDRANEKLFF. The DNA of the CDR3 is TGTGCCAGCAGCTTGGACAGGGCCAATGAAAAACTGTTTTTT.

The CDR3 coding sequence is TGTGCCAGCAGCCCTTCAGGGATAGAGCAGTACTTC. This sequence encodes CASSPSGIEQYF. The chain carries TRBV14 and TRBJ2-7, with a weak D call TRBD1 (5 bases). The CDR3 has 12 residues. Germline loops: CDR1 SGHDN, CDR2 FVKESK. Trimming shortened V by 4 bases and J by 7 bases, and 11 bases separated the two germline ends.

The chain uses TRBV9 and TRBJ1-1, with 9 bases fitting TRBD1. Germline V gene data show CDR1 as SGDLS and CDR2 as YYNGEE. The V and J ends lost 0 bases and 8 bases, in that order; junction bases with no gene match: 5. The CDR3 extends over 14 amino acids. CDR3 loop: CASSVVPGTGEAFF. DNA for the CDR3: TGTGCCAGCAGCGTAGTGCCGGGGACAGGGGAAGCTTTCTTT.

The CDR3 DNA follows: TGTGCCAGCAGTTCGAGGGGGGGGGAATATTCACCCCTCCACTTT. Its protein product is CASSSRGGEYSPLHF. The J gene is TRBJ1-6, the V gene TRBV6-5; D perhaps matches TRBD1 (6 bases). Trimming left V 4 bases short and J 8 bases short, with 15 bases between. Germline V gene data show CDR1 as MNHEY and CDR2 as SVGAGI. The CDR3 totals 15 residues.

The chain combines TRBV19 with TRBJ1-1, with TRBD1 identical over 10 bases. Germline lookup yields CDR1 LNHDA and CDR2 SQIVND (reference sequence). CDR3 size: 15 residues. The trim removed 3 bases at V and 4 bases at J, leaving 5 bases unmatched. CDR3 nucleotides: TGTGCCAGTAGTATCCGGCGACAGGGGGCCACTGAAGCTTTCTTT. Translating gives CASSIRRQGATEAFF.

This chain links TRBV29-1 with TRBJ1-1, with D possibly being TRBD1 (5 bases). Germline CDR1 SQVTM, CDR2 ANQGSEA. The length of the CDR3 is 12 residues. V dropped 3 bases and J dropped 10 bases, with 15 bases sitting between them. This chain's CDR3 is CSVEGDSYRAFF. The CDR3 DNA reads TGCAGCGTTGAGGGGGACTCCTACAGAGCTTTCTTT. Supplemented by reference TRBV29-1 and TRBJ1-1, the full variable domain reads SAVISQKPSRDICQRGTSLTIQCQVDSQVTMMFWYRQQPGQSLTLIATANQGSEATYESGFVIDKFPISRPNLTFSTLTVSNMSPEDSSIYLCSVEGDSYRAFFGQGTRLTVV.

The V gene is TRBV11-2, the J gene TRBJ2-3, with a weak D call TRBD1 (5 bases). Germline V gene sequence: CDR1 SGHAT, CDR2 FQNNGV. The V and J ends lost 0 bases and 0 bases respectively, with 10 bases between them. The CDR3 totals 16 residues. The CDR3 spells CASSLEGQVSTDTQYF. The CDR3 bases are TGTGCCAGCAGCTTAGAAGGACAAGTTAGCACAGATACGCAGTATTTT.

The chain recombines TRBV7-9 with TRBJ2-3, with 8 bases fitting TRBD2. The CDR3 runs 15 residues. CDR1 is SEHNR and CDR2 is FQNEAQ in the germline V gene (reference sequence). The ends lost 3 bases at V and 2 bases at J; junction bases unmatched: 4. CDR3 amino acids: CASSFLAGSTDTQYF. CDR3 DNA: TGTGCCAGCAGCTTTCTAGCGGGTTCCACAGATACGCAGTATTTT. Filled out from reference TRBV7-9 and TRBJ2-3, the complete variable domain reads DTGVSQNPRHKITKRGQNVTFRCDPISEHNRLYWYRQTLGQGPEFLTYFQNEAQLEKSRLLSDRFSAERPKGSFSTLEIQRTEQGDSAMYLCASSFLAGSTDTQYFGPGTRLTVL.

This clone occurred once. This sequence joins TRBV3-1 (or the pseudogene TRBV3-2) and TRBJ2-6; possible D gene TRBD2, 6 bases. The CDR3 is 17 amino acids. V shed 0 bases and J shed 1 base, with 10 bases lying between them. The germline CDR1 and CDR2 sequences are LGHDT and YNNKEL (reference sequence). The CDR3 sequence: CASSQDRRASGANVLTF. The CDR3 bases are TGTGCCAGCAGCCAAGATCGGAGGGCTTCTGGGGCCAACGTCCTGACTTTC.

The chain links TRBV29-1 to TRBJ1-1, with D perhaps matching TRBD1 (5 bases). This CDR3 region has 14 residues. From germline, CDR1 is SQVTM and CDR2 ANQGSEA. Between the trimmed V and J ends, which lost 4 bases and 2 bases, there was a span of 14 bases. The CDR3 sequence is CSVVPTGANTEAFF. CDR3 DNA: TGCAGCGTTGTCCCAACAGGTGCAAACACTGAAGCTTTCTTT.

The J gene is TRBJ2-2, the V gene TRBV5-5; D is possibly TRBD1 (6 bases). With 0 bases removed from V and 4 bases from J, the gap between germline ends came to 13 bases. The CDR3 is made up of 16 amino acids. CDR1 SGHKS and CDR2 YYEKEE come from the germline V gene (reference sequence). CDR3 amino acids: CASSLAGAPGTGELFF. As DNA, the CDR3 is TGTGCCAGCAGCTTGGCAGGGGCGCCGGGCACCGGGGAGCTGTTTTTT.

The chain uses TRBV7-2 and TRBJ2-2; maybe TRBD1 (5 bases). Germline V CDR1 and CDR2: SGHTA, FQGNSA. The germline V and J ends were trimmed by 8 bases and 3 bases, with 16 bases remaining between them. There are 15 residues in the CDR3. As DNA, the CDR3 is TGTGCCAGCGCTATACAGGCGTCCCACACCGGGGAGCTGTTTTTT. Protein: CASAIQASHTGELFF.

This clone has just one count. The chain recombines TRBV7-9 with TRBJ1-5, with a tentative D call TRBD1 (5 bases). Germline CDR1 reads SEHNR; CDR2 reads FQNEAQ (reference sequence). The CDR3 has 12 amino acids. V lost 1 base, J lost 7 bases, and 5 bases lay in between. The CDR3 here is CASSLEGQPQHF. In nucleotides, the CDR3 is TGTGCCAGCAGCTTAGAGGGGCAGCCCCAGCATTTT. Supplemented by reference TRBV7-9 and TRBJ1-5, the full variable domain reads DTGVSQNPRHKITKRGQNVTFRCDPISEHNRLYWYRQTLGQGPEFLTYFQNEAQLEKSRLLSDRFSAERPKGSFSTLEIQRTEQGDSAMYLCASSLEGQPQHFGDGTRLSIL.

V usage is TRBV18 and J usage is TRBJ1-2; 10 bases match TRBD1. The ends lost 3 bases at V and 3 bases at J; junction bases unmatched: 13. CDR1 and CDR2 from the germline V gene are KGHSH and LQKENI. This CDR3 spans 18 amino acids. Here the CDR3 reads CASSPGTGTGVDYYGYTF. CDR3 sequence (DNA): TGTGCCAGCTCACCGGGGACCGGGACAGGGGTCGATTACTATGGCTACACCTTC.

The rearrangement links TRBV18 to TRBJ2-3, with 7 bases aligning to TRBD1. The CDR3 is 15 amino acids. V lost 4 bases to trimming and J lost 1 base; unmatched junction nucleotides: 5. CDR1 and CDR2 (germline): KGHSH, LQKENI. The CDR3 is CASSLTTGGTDTQYF. The CDR3 region has the DNA TGTGCCAGCTCACTCACCACAGGGGGCACAGATACGCAGTATTTT.

V usage is TRBV10-1 and J usage is TRBJ1-4, with D uncertain. The CDR3 runs to 14 residues. V was shortened by 3 bases and J by 3 bases, with 8 bases between the two germline ends. Germline V gives CDR1 WNHNN, CDR2 SYGVQD (reference sequence). CDR3 coding DNA: TGCGCCAGCAGTGAAGGAACAGCTAATGAAAAACTGTTTTTT. It specifies CASSEGTANEKLFF.

This sequence joins TRBV3-1 (or the pseudogene TRBV3-2) and TRBJ2-2; maybe TRBD2 (6 bases). V shed 1 base and J shed 3 bases, with 12 bases lying between them. CDR1 is LGHDT, CDR2 YNNKEL, per germline (reference sequence). This CDR3 is built from 16 residues. The CDR3 nucleotides read TGTGCCAGCAGCCAAGTGGAGGGGTGGGACACCGGGGAGCTGTTTTTT. Its protein is CASSQVEGWDTGELFF.